This T cell receptor beta chain appears in the sequencing data of a study of T cell repertoires in cytomegalovirus infection. Turning to the study itself: TCR beta signatures that were public indicated CMV infection and matching HLA type. General study points: HLA-C-restricted CMV clonotypes gave the most frequent clonotype in two of eight donors.

Germline V gives CDR1 SGHTA, CDR2 FQGNSA. The V end lost 0 bases, the J end lost 6 bases, and 5 bases lay between the germline ends. The CDR3 covers 13 residues. The sample holds many counts of this clonotype. Its antigen is unidentified. TCRdb reprocessed the reads with MiXCR, giving one entry per CDR3 protein. The repertoire holds roughly 280,000 distinct CDR3 sequences, with around 8.7% as singletons. The sequence was collected from a human donor in good health (CMV status not recorded). Some clones in this sample may be carry-over from other donors' samples. This chain uses TRBV7-2 with TRBJ2-2; D is undetermined. Sequenced input: PBMCs. CDR3: CASSLAIAGELFF. The DNA of the CDR3 is TGTGCCAGCAGCTTAGCTATCGCCGGGGAGCTGTTTTTT.